The 17 T cell receptor beta chains below come from one sample, sequenced in a study of T cell responses to AZD1222 COVID-19 vaccine (dated by TCRdb to about 2021). The library was prepared using the immunoSEQ multiplex PCR assay. The table comes from immuneACCESS by way of TCRdb, which keeps in-frame sequences with V and J called. Part of the clones is missing from these tables; in studies checked, under half for an unresolved V gene and the rest for unknown reasons. This sample lists 150,000 or so clones; roughly 90% were detected once. In total, the top ten clones hold around 18% of the sample. The time point tag for this specimen amounts to: baseline before first vaccination. The input for sequencing was peripheral blood, taken on day 0 of AZD1222 vaccination. These receptors came from an adult in good health.

The chain combines TRBV19 with TRBJ1-1; no firm D call. V was shortened by 8 bases and J by 4 bases, with 17 bases between the two germline ends. Germline values: CDR1 LNHDA, CDR2 SQIVND (reference sequence). The CDR3 has 14 amino acids. CDR3 amino acids: CASCAEVGGTEAFF. The CDR3 DNA sequence: TGTGCCAGTTGCGCGGAGGTCGGCGGCACTGAAGCTTTCTTT.

This clone was counted once. This chain links TRBV30 with TRBJ1-6; TRBD1 matches at 7 bases. The length of the CDR3 is 15 residues. CDR1 is GTSNPN and CDR2 is SVGIG in the germline V gene (reference sequence). V lost 3 bases, J lost 4 bases, and 6 bases stayed unmatched. The CDR3 DNA is TGTGCCTGGAGGGGAGGGGGCGGATATAATTCACCCCTCCACTTT. This translates into CAWRGGGGYNSPLHF.

This clone was detected once. The CDR3 region is CASSVVNSPLHF. The DNA for the CDR3 is TGTGCCAGCAGCGTGGTTAATTCACCCCTCCACTTT. This sequence joins TRBV2 and TRBJ1-6; unclear D gene. V shed 6 bases and J shed 6 bases, with 6 bases lying between them. The length of the CDR3 is 12 residues. The germline V gene encodes CDR1 SNHLY and CDR2 FYNNEI.

The chain combines TRBV4-3 with TRBJ1-1; unclear D gene. The germline V gene encodes CDR1 LGHNA and CDR2 YSLEER. Between the trimmed V and J ends, which lost 1 base and 1 base, there was a span of 7 bases. The length of the CDR3 is 14 residues. CDR3 bases: TGCGCCAGCAGCCAAGTTCTACAGAACACTGAAGCTTTCTTT. Its protein is CASSQVLQNTEAFF.

Worth noting for this clone: Other DNA sequences in the sample encode the same CDR3. V and J are TRBV7-9 and TRBJ2-3, with unresolved D. Germline CDR1 SEHNR, CDR2 FQNEAQ (reference sequence). V was cut by 2 bases and J by 3 bases, with 0 bases left in between. This CDR3 is 11 amino acids long. The CDR3 is CASSLTDTQYF. Here the CDR3 DNA reads TGTGCCAGCAGCTTAACAGATACGCAGTATTTT. Variable domain in full (rest from reference TRBV7-9 and TRBJ2-3): DTGVSQNPRHKITKRGQNVTFRCDPISEHNRLYWYRQTLGQGPEFLTYFQNEAQLEKSRLLSDRFSAERPKGSFSTLEIQRTEQGDSAMYLCASSLTDTQYFGPGTRLTVL.

This chain's CDR3 is CASSLAPPLTEAFF. CDR3 coding DNA: TGTGCCAGCAGCTTAGCACCACCCCTCACTGAAGCTTTCTTT. The J gene is TRBJ1-1, the V gene TRBV13; D gene uncertain. Germline lookup yields CDR1 PRHDT and CDR2 FYEKMQ (reference sequence). The CDR3 runs 14 residues. The V end lost 1 base, the J end lost 4 bases, and 10 bases lay between the germline ends.

V is TRBV27 and J is TRBJ2-2; no clear D. Germline V lookup: CDR1 MNHEY, CDR2 SMNVEV (reference sequence). V gave up 4 bases and J gave up 5 bases, with 8 bases separating them. The CDR3 contains 13 residues. CDR3: CASSSRRTGELFF. In nucleotides, the CDR3 is TGTGCCAGCAGTTCAAGAAGGACCGGGGAGCTGTTTTTT.

Notes on this clone: Within the sample, other DNA sequences also encode this same CDR3. The rearrangement uses TRBV19 and TRBJ1-1; D remains unclear. The CDR3 loop spans 13 amino acids. The germline V gene has CDR1 LNHDA and CDR2 SQIVND (reference sequence). The ends were cut back, 1 base at V and 2 bases at J, with 5 bases in the middle. CDR3 sequence: CASSIGGNTEAFF. The CDR3 nucleotides read TGTGCCAGTAGTATAGGGGGAAACACTGAAGCTTTCTTT.

The chain links TRBV18 to TRBJ1-4; maybe TRBD1 (6 bases). This CDR3 comprises 16 residues. V lost 2 bases, J lost 8 bases, and 18 bases lay in between. Germline CDR1 KGHSH, CDR2 LQKENI. The CDR3 nucleotides read TGTGCCAGCTCACCAGGTCTCGGGACACTAGAGGAAAAACTGTTTTTT. Amino acids: CASSPGLGTLEEKLFF.

Concerning this clone: One end of the junction is discordant with germline, which a read error may explain. The CDR3 region is CPSSRPTGTSGRKGNEQFF. In nucleotides, the CDR3 is TGCCCCAGCAGCCGACCAACCGGGACTAGCGGGAGGAAGGGGAATGAGCAGTTCTTC. The rearrangement uses TRBV4-1 and TRBJ2-1; 15 bases are shared with TRBD2. In germline, CDR1 is MGHRA, CDR2 YSYEKL. The CDR3 has 19 amino acids.

The genes are TRBV6-2 or TRBV6-3 and TRBJ1-1, with 8 bases matching TRBD1. After removal of 5 bases from V and 5 bases from J, the junction contained 4 bases not matched to a gene. The CDR3 extends over 13 amino acids. Germline CDR1 reads MNHEY; CDR2 reads SVGEGT. This CDR3 is CASSRQGLTEAFF. The CDR3 DNA reads TGTGCCAGCAGTAGACAGGGGCTTACTGAAGCTTTCTTT.

The chain employs TRBV11-2 and TRBJ1-2, with a tentative D call TRBD1 (5 bases). Between the trimmed V and J ends, which lost 1 base and 5 bases, there was a span of 8 bases. Germline V CDR1 and CDR2: SGHAT, FQNNGV. CDR3 length: 13 amino acids. CDR3 loop: CASSLARTYGYTF. The CDR3, as DNA: TGTGCCAGCAGCTTAGCCCGGACATATGGCTACACCTTC.

This chain connects TRBV3-1 (or the pseudogene TRBV3-2) to TRBJ1-6; D gene unclear. Germline CDR1 is LGHDT and CDR2 is YNNKEL (reference sequence). V lost 4 bases and J lost 8, with 9 bases in between. This CDR3 is 13 amino acids long. In nucleotides, the CDR3 is TGTGCCAGCAGCCTCAACGGAGATTCACCCCTCCACTTT. As protein: CASSLNGDSPLHF.

The chain joins TRBV3-1 (or the pseudogene TRBV3-2) to TRBJ2-7; the D gene is possibly TRBD2 (5 bases). The germline V and J ends were trimmed by 7 bases and 2 bases, with 24 bases remaining between them. This CDR3 comprises 17 residues. CDR1 is LGHDT and CDR2 is YNNKEL in the germline V gene (reference sequence). CDR3 in DNA: TGTGCCAGCACCTTAGACAAAGACGGGGATCTCCCCTACGAGCAGTACTTC. This encodes CASTLDKDGDLPYEQYF.

The chain links TRBV5-4 to TRBJ1-3; D remains ambiguous. V was shortened by 6 bases and J by 0 bases, with 13 bases between the two germline ends. The germline gives CDR1 SGHNT, CDR2 YYREEE (reference sequence). CDR3 length: 15 residues. The DNA for the CDR3 is TGTGCCAGCACCATAGGCGGTTTCTCTGGAAACACCATATATTTT. Its translation: CASTIGGFSGNTIYF.

This CDR3 is CASSVGQISGNTIYF. The CDR3 DNA reads TGTGCCAGCAGCGTAGGGCAGATCTCTGGAAACACCATATATTTT. The chain carries TRBV9 and TRBJ1-3; the D is unclear. Trimming left V 0 bases short and J 0 bases short, with 7 bases between. CDR3 length: 15 amino acids. Germline CDR1 reads SGDLS; CDR2 reads YYNGEE.

This clone was counted a few times. Other DNA sequences of this sample code for an identical CDR3. V usage is TRBV6-5 and J usage is TRBJ2-1, with 8 positions matching TRBD2. This CDR3 has 11 amino acids. The trim removed 9 bases at V and 10 bases at J, leaving 5 bases unmatched. Per germline, CDR1 MNHEY and CDR2 SVGAGI. The CDR3 region is CASTSGGEQFF. For the CDR3, the DNA is TGTGCCAGTACTAGCGGAGGCGAGCAGTTCTTC.